The 20 T cell receptor beta chains given below trace back to one sample, sequenced in a study of cytomegalovirus exposure and HLA in healthy donors. The data were produced by immunoSEQ multiplex PCR, yet TCRdb's version contains in-frame clones alone and is incomplete. This table has about 150,000 clones, around 84% appearing once. The sequenced sample consisted of PBMCs. The receptor set was obtained from a human donor in good health.

V gene TRBV18 combines with J gene TRBJ1-4; D may be TRBD1 (5 bases). Germline V gene sequence: CDR1 KGHSH, CDR2 LQKENI. The CDR3 is made up of 14 amino acids. Trimming shortened V by 4 bases and J by 3 bases, and 9 bases separated the two germline ends. CDR3 residues: CASSRAGPNEKLFF. DNA for the CDR3: TGTGCCAGCTCACGGGCAGGGCCTAATGAAAAACTGTTTTTT.

CDR3 amino acids: CASSSGQGGSYEQYF. In DNA form, the CDR3 reads TGCGCCAGCAGCTCGGGACAGGGCGGCTCCTACGAGCAGTACTTC. The chain carries TRBV5-1 and TRBJ2-7, with 9 bases aligning to TRBD1. Germline V gene data show CDR1 as SGHRS and CDR2 as YFSETQ. The CDR3 loop spans 15 amino acids. V lost 3 bases to trimming and J lost 0 bases; unmatched junction nucleotides: 4.

The CDR3 sequence is CASSQGLAGTYYNEQFF. In DNA, the CDR3 is TGCGCCAGCAGCCAAGGCTTGGCGGGGACCTACTACAATGAGCAGTTCTTC. The V call is TRBV4-1, the J call TRBJ2-1; possibly TRBD2 for D (6 bases). Trimming took 1 base from V and 3 from J, leaving 16 bases between them. In germline, CDR1 is MGHRA, CDR2 YSYEKL. The length of the CDR3 is 17 residues.

The V gene is TRBV27, the J gene TRBJ1-2; the D gene is possibly TRBD1 (5 bases). Trimming stripped 4 bases from V and 8 bases from J, with 11 bases between. Germline loops: CDR1 MNHEY, CDR2 SMNVEV (reference sequence). CDR3 length: 12 residues. CDR3 protein: CASSSPGRGYTF. Here the CDR3 DNA reads TGTGCCAGCAGTTCGCCAGGGAGGGGCTACACCTTC.

In this sample, this clone turned up a few times. The chain links TRBV4-1 to TRBJ2-5; D gene unclear. The germline V gene has CDR1 MGHRA and CDR2 YSYEKL. The length of the CDR3 is 12 residues. V was clipped by 4 bases and J by 4 bases, with 7 bases between them. The DNA of the CDR3 is TGCGCCAGCAGCCGCGGCCGAGAGACCCAGTACTTC. This codes for CASSRGRETQYF.

V gene TRBV27 combines with J gene TRBJ2-3; tentative D call: TRBD1 (7 bases). The CDR3 is made up of 16 amino acids. Trimming took off 3 bases at V and 0 bases at J, with 13 bases between the two ends. Germline-derived CDR1 and CDR2 are MNHEY and SMNVEV (reference sequence). CDR3 residues: CASSFGRQGSTDTQYF. CDR3 DNA sequence: TGTGCCAGCAGTTTCGGGAGACAGGGTAGCACAGATACGCAGTATTTT.

The chain carries TRBV10-1 and TRBJ2-1, with 7 bases lining up with TRBD2. The CDR3 covers 14 residues. Trimming removed 2 bases from V and 6 bases from J; junction bases left unmatched: 4. The V gene's germline CDR1 is WNHNN and CDR2 SYGVQD (reference sequence). The CDR3 bases are TGCGCCAGCAGTGAGGGCGGGAGCCTCAATGAGCAGTTCTTC. Translated: CASSEGGSLNEQFF.

The V and J genes are TRBV5-1 and TRBJ1-3; D is perhaps TRBD1 (5 bases). The CDR3 totals 16 residues. The V end was cut by 4 bases, the J end by 0 bases, with 14 bases between. CDR1 and CDR2 from the germline V gene are SGHRS and YFSETQ. The CDR3 coding sequence is TGCGCCAGCAGCCCGGCCGTCGGGGGCTCTGGAAACACCATATATTTT. Its translation is CASSPAVGGSGNTIYF.

V and J are TRBV19 and TRBJ1-5, with TRBD1 matching over 8 bases. CDR3 length: 16 amino acids. V lost 0 bases to trimming and J lost 4 bases; unmatched junction nucleotides: 5. Germline V gene lookup returns CDR1 LNHDA and CDR2 SQIVND (reference sequence). CDR3 residues: CASSIDLGQGNQPQHF. DNA of the CDR3: TGTGCCAGTAGTATAGATCTTGGACAGGGAAATCAGCCCCAGCATTTT.

The rearrangement joins TRBV13 to TRBJ2-3; 12 bases are shared with TRBD2. The CDR3 contains 16 residues. The germline gives CDR1 PRHDT, CDR2 FYEKMQ (reference sequence). The V segment lost 4 bases and the J segment 4 bases; nucleotides outside the gene matches: 6. This CDR3 is CASSSRLAGVADTQYF. The CDR3 DNA is TGTGCCAGCAGCTCAAGACTAGCGGGAGTGGCAGATACGCAGTATTTT.

The V and J genes are TRBV5-1 and TRBJ2-1, with 9 bases aligning to TRBD2. Germline V CDR1 and CDR2: SGHRS, YFSETQ. The CDR3 runs to 15 residues. Unmatched junction bases numbered 12, after V lost 6 bases and J lost 8 bases. This CDR3 is CASMGLASGMYEQFF. In DNA form, the CDR3 reads TGCGCCAGCATGGGGTTGGCTAGCGGGATGTATGAGCAGTTCTTC.

The CDR3: CASSYLGTEAFF. The CDR3 DNA is TGTGCCAGCAGTTACCTGGGGACAGAAGCTTTCTTT. The rearrangement uses TRBV6-5 and TRBJ1-1, with D perhaps matching TRBD1 (6 bases). V was clipped by 2 bases and J by 8 bases, with 9 bases between them. The CDR3 is made up of 12 amino acids. Germline V gives CDR1 MNHEY, CDR2 SVGAGI.

This clone occurred a few times. This CDR3 reads CVVQRQGATMNTEAFF. CDR3 in DNA: TGTGTCGTACAGAGGCAGGGGGCTACAATGAACACTGAAGCTTTCTTT. This chain links TRBV30 with TRBJ1-1; TRBD1 matches at 8 bases. Per germline, CDR1 GTSNPN and CDR2 SVGIG (reference sequence). The CDR3 runs to 16 residues. Variable domain in full (rest from reference TRBV30 and TRBJ1-1): SQTIHQWPATLVQPVGSPLSLECTVEGTSNPNLYWYRQAAGRGLQLLFYSVGIGQISSEVPQNLSASRPQDRQFILSSKKLLLSDSGFYLCVVQRQGATMNTEAFFGQGTRLTVV.

The chain employs TRBV2 and TRBJ1-2, with 10 bases lining up with TRBD1. Germline CDR1 SNHLY, CDR2 FYNNEI. The CDR3 is 13 amino acids. V trimming: 11 bases; J trimming: 2 bases; junction bases outside the gene matches: 5. The CDR3 DNA is TGTGCCGGACAGGGGGATCAAAACTATGGCTACACCTTC. Residues: CAGQGDQNYGYTF.

This clone was counted a single time. The chain links TRBV21-1 to TRBJ1-5; the D segment call TRBD1 is taken from the table without a DNA check. TRBV21-1 is noted as a pseudogene. This CDR3 region has 16 residues. The CDR3 reads CASSKALRTVGSSQHF. The DNA of the CDR3 is TGTGCCAGCAGCAAAGCGCTCAGGACAGTCGGTTCGTCCCAGCATTTT.

The rearrangement links TRBV27 to TRBJ2-7; possible D gene TRBD2, 5 bases. The CDR3 has 16 amino acids. The germline V gene has CDR1 MNHEY and CDR2 SMNVEV (reference sequence). Trimming shortened V by 6 bases and J by 7 bases, and 25 bases separated the two germline ends. CDR3 loop: CASSLQTGSPTGEQYF. The CDR3 DNA reads TGTGCCAGCAGCCTTCAGACTGGGAGTCCTACCGGAGAGCAGTACTTC.

The chain employs TRBV6-6 and TRBJ2-5, with 7 bases that match TRBD1. The CDR3 length is 16 residues. Germline CDR1 is MNHNY and CDR2 is SVGAGI (reference sequence). The V and J ends lost 11 bases and 4 bases, in that order; junction bases with no gene match: 19. DNA of the CDR3: TGTGCCTGCTCATTCGGGACAGCAGGATTGGGAGAGACCCAGTACTTC. Encoded protein: CACSFGTAGLGETQYF.

V is TRBV28 and J is TRBJ2-3; a weak D match, TRBD2 (6 bases). Trimming cost V 7 bases and J 1 base, with 12 bases left between them. This CDR3 contains 14 residues. Germline V lookup: CDR1 MDHEN, CDR2 SYDVKM. The CDR3 bases are TGTGCCAGCACCCTCGGGGGACGCACAGATACGCAGTATTTT. It translates to CASTLGGRTDTQYF.

The V and J genes are TRBV29-1 and TRBJ2-1, with D maybe TRBD2 (7 bases). Trimming removed 1 base from V and 2 bases from J, with 9 bases in between. Germline V gives CDR1 SQVTM, CDR2 ANQGSEA. The CDR3 runs to 14 residues. The CDR3 DNA reads as TGCAGCGTTGAAGGAGGGGGGGCCTACAATGAGCAGTTCTTC. It yields the protein CSVEGGGAYNEQFF.

This clone was detected once. The J gene is TRBJ1-2, the V gene TRBV11-2, with D possibly matching TRBD1 (5 bases). V was clipped by 2 bases and J by 12 bases, with 13 bases between them. Per the germline V gene, CDR1 is SGHAT and CDR2 is FQNNGV. The CDR3 covers 12 residues. The CDR3 loop reads CASSLKTDRNTF. CDR3 DNA sequence: TGTGCCAGCAGCTTAAAGACAGACAGAAACACCTTC. The variable domain in full, with the rest retrieved from reference TRBV11-2 and TRBJ1-2, is EAGVAQSPRYKIIEKRQSVAFWCNPISGHATLYWYQQILGQGPKLLIQFQNNGVVDDSQLPKDRFSAERLKGVDSTLKIQPAKLEDSAVYLCASSLKTDRNTFGSGTRLTVV.